This T cell receptor beta chain was retrieved from a study of tumor-infiltrating lymphocytes in primary liver carcinoma. Priming with a constant-region primer yielded TCR beta cDNA from roughly 490 ng total RNA. Construction of TCR beta libraries relied on three successive nested multiplex PCR rounds employing slightly modified ARM-PCR. A C-beta reverse primer and TRBV1-TRBV30 forward primers served in each of the first two PCR rounds, at 10 cycles apiece. MiXCR, applied by TCRdb to the multiplex PCR reads, yields one record per CDR3 protein. The table lists about 35,000 distinct CDR3 sequences, roughly 70% of them singletons, with about 16% in the top ten. The CDR3 consists of 14 residues. The germline V gene has CDR1 MNHEY and CDR2 SVGEGT. Each 20-30 mg portion of unsorted bulk tissue served as the source for co-extraction of RNA and DNA.

Input material: liver tumor tissue from sampling region 4. Subset in this sample: tumor region T4, right-lateral pole. The J gene is TRBJ2-1, the V gene TRBV6-2 or TRBV6-3; the match to TRBD2 covers 7 bases. This clonotype originated in a man aged 35 to 55 with primary liver carcinoma and hepatitis B virus infection. The CDR3 DNA follows: TGTGTCAACAGTTCTGCGGGAGCCCACAATGAGCAGTTCTTC. This encodes CVNSSAGAHNEQFF.